The source of this T cell receptor (beta chain) is a study of OX40 agonist ivuxolimab in advanced cancers. Study-wide results and limits: The authors also found low normalized T-cell clonal expansion in some nonresponders. The CD4+ and CD8+ T cells in the blood had expanded clonally by week 6 at 0.1 to 3.0 mg/kg. In general, CD8+ T cells held more expanded clones than CD4+ did, on average.

The method was immunoSEQ multiplex PCR; TCRdb's version includes in-frame clones alone and lacks a portion of them. The data show 15,000 to 20,000 clones, with just over 70% seen just once and under 20% held by the top ten. Per the germline V gene, CDR1 is SGHRS and CDR2 is YFSETQ. V lost 5 bases, J lost 7 bases, and 10 bases lay in between. The CDR3 loop spans 11 amino acids. As for this clone: Its antigen remains unidentified.

The TCR originated in an adult with an advanced solid tumor such as melanoma, head and neck, liver or kidney cancer. The source was CD4+ or CD8+ T cells sorted from blood, collected in a trial of the OX40 agonist ivuxolimab. The rearrangement joins TRBV5-1 to TRBJ2-7, with D tentatively TRBD2 (5 bases). The CDR3 loop is CASSLTGEQYF. CDR3 nucleotides: TGCGCCAGCAGTCTCACGGGGGAGCAGTACTTC.